These T cell receptor beta chains were read from a single sample in a study of beta chain features in type 1 diabetes. Data came from immunoSEQ multiplex PCR; TCRdb stores just in-frame clones and leaves some out. The sample holds over 350,000 clones, more than 13% seen once. Source material: naive CD4+ T cells from blood. These receptors all stem from a young woman in good health. The conserved cysteine and the conserved F or W are not part of the CDR3 here. Clone size is given for some rows only: seen once, a few or many times, or a class if the clone is expanded.

>TRBJ1-2|13|TRBV9|.
ASSVGSEYNYGYT
>TRBJ1-2|16|TRBV9|.
ASSVEGRGIPYNYGYT
>TRBJ2-1|12|TRBV5-1|.
ASPVERSYNEQF
>TRBJ2-7|14|TRBV5-1|few
ASSLGTSGSWYEQY
>TRBJ1-5|10|TRBV30|.
AWSQGGQPQH
>TRBJ2-3|11|TRBV7-2|few
ASSLESKNTQY
>TRBJ2-1|13|TRBV28|.
ASSARGTPYNEQF
>TRBJ1-2|11|TRBV5-1|few
ASSLVQTDGYT
>TRBJ2-1|11|TRBV19|.
ASSIRDYNEQF
>TRBJ1-5|10|TRBV28|.
ATRLSNQPQH
>TRBJ2-5|12|TRBV11-2|.
ASRQRQVQETQY
>TRBJ1-1|13|TRBV18|.
ASSPYDRGVTEAF
>TRBJ2-3|12|TRBV28|.
ASSLPGTIDTQY
>TRBJ2-1|9|TRBV28|.
ASGDRALQF
>TRBJ1-3|11|TRBV4-2|few
ASSHLSGNTIY
>TRBJ2-5|12|TRBV7-8|.
ASSRRQGQETQY
>TRBJ2-5|13|TRBV27|few
ASSKLRGNQETQY
>TRBJ2-7|12|TRBV5-1|.
APGPQSLSYEQY
>TRBJ1-2|9|TRBV20-1|few
SAAENYGYT
>TRBJ1-2|13|TRBV18|.
ASSRNRTITYGYT
>TRBJ2-3|10|TRBV5-1|few
ASSPNTDTQY
>TRBJ2-1|11|TRBV12-5|few
ASGSGQYNEQF
>TRBJ1-1|14|TRBV5-6|.
ASSYPRGTMNTEAF
>TRBJ2-3|14|TRBV15|few
ATSRTRTVGTDTQY
>TRBJ1-5|13|TRBV7-2|.
ASSEGGRADQPQH
>TRBJ2-7|11|TRBV30|.
AWTSGSVNEQY
>TRBJ1-5|15|TRBV15|few
ATSRSGGTYSNQPQH
>TRBJ2-1|12|TRBV5-1|few
ASSQLAGDNEQF
>TRBJ2-4|11|TRBV29-1|few
SAIQGQKNIQY